This T cell receptor beta chain derives from a study of shared clonotypes between healthy human individuals. Findings of the study overall: Generation probability values for non-shared clonotypes were lower than those for clonotypes shared by all four donors. As a rule, naive subsets had a larger estimated richness than memory subsets.

Naive CD8 cells, CD45RO-negative and positively selected for CCR7, excluded terminally differentiated effector memory CD45RA+ cells. Produced via immunoSEQ multiplex PCR; TCRdb's table is partial and in-frame only. The repertoire holds almost 700,000 clones, around 92% seen once, with roughly 24% in the top ten. As concerns this clone: Its target is unknown.

The germline V gene encodes CDR1 MDHEN and CDR2 SYDVKM. The trim removed 11 bases at V and 1 base at J, leaving 8 bases unmatched. This CDR3 comprises 13 residues. The material sequenced was naive CD8+ T cells sorted from blood. The sequence came from a man in his thirties or forties in good health. The J gene is TRBJ2-7, the V gene TRBV28; 7 nucleotides match TRBD2. CDR3 region: CACGRGKSYEQYF. The CDR3 DNA is TGTGCCTGCGGGCGGGGGAAGTCCTACGAGCAGTACTTC. The entire variable domain, with the rest obtained from reference TRBV28 and TRBJ2-7, is as follows: DVKVTQSSRYLVKRTGEKVFLECVQDMDHENMFWYRQDPGLGLRLIYFSYDVKMKEKGDIPEGYSVSREKKERFSLILESASTNQTSMYLCACGRGKSYEQYFGPGTRLTVT.